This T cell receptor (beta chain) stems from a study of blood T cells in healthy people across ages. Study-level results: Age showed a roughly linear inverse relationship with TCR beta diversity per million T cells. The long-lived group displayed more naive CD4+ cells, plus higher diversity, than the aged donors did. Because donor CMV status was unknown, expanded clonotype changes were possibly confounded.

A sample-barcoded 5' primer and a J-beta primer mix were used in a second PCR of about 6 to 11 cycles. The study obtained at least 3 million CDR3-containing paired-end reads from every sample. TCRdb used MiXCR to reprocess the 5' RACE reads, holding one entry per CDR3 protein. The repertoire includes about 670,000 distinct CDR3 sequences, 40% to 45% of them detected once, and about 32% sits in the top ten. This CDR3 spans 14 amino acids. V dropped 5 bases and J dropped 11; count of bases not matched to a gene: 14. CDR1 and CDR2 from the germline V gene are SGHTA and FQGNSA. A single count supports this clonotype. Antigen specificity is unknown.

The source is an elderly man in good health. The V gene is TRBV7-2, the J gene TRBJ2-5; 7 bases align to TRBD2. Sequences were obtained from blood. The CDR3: CASSRSRDYTEQYF. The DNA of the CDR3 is TGTGCCAGCAGCCGCAGTCGGGACTACACTGAGCAGTACTTC.